The 20 T cell receptor beta chains below were found in one sample sequenced in a study of T cell clonality in common variable immunodeficiency. Profiled with immunoSEQ multiplex PCR; TCRdb holds only in-frame clones, not every one. The sample includes under 45,000 clones, none of them occurring once. Sequences were obtained from peripheral blood mononuclear cells. The source is a person aged 18 to 75 in good health.

This clone occurred many times. The missing CDR3 end, 3 residues past where the read stops, is filled in from the germline J gene. The chain combines TRBV18 with TRBJ2-5; 7 bases line up with TRBD1. The CDR3 has 19 residues. Trimming at V came to 6 bases and at J to 2 bases, leaving 21 bases not matched to a gene. CDR1 and CDR2 from the germline V gene are KGHSH and LQKENI. Incomplete CDR3 DNA: TGTGCCAGCTCCTCCAACGCCGCAGGGGGTCTACACCAGCAAGAGACC. Residues: CASSSNAAGGLHQQET. The entire CDR3 is CASSSNAAGGLHQQETQYF.

This clone was seen more than once but under ten times. The sequenced fragment ends 3 residues before the CDR3 boundary, so the rest is inferred from the germline J gene. This chain connects TRBV18 to TRBJ1-1; 8 nucleotides line up with TRBD1. The germline V gene encodes CDR1 KGHSH and CDR2 LQKENI. The CDR3 is made up of 15 amino acids. The ends lost 3 bases at V and 1 base at J; junction bases unmatched: 4. The CDR3 region is CASSPWTGTNTEAFF. The sequenced part of the CDR3 DNA is TGTGCCAGCTCACCTTGGACAGGGACGAACACTGAA.

This clone has a handful of counts. The missing CDR3 end, 3 residues past where the read stops, is filled in from the germline J gene. The V and J genes are TRBV20-1 and TRBJ2-3; a weak D match, TRBD1 (6 bases). The V gene lost 3 bases and the J gene lost 3 bases, with 10 bases spanning the gap. Germline V gene sequence: CDR1 DFQATT, CDR2 SNEGSKA (reference sequence). The CDR3 runs 13 residues. CDR3 in amino acids: CSASPQGTDTQYF. CDR3 DNA (partial): TGCAGTGCTAGTCCTCAGGGGACAGATACG.

This clone was seen many times. The CDR3 is cut off 3 residues early in the read; its end comes from the germline J gene. J is TRBJ2-1 and V is TRBV7-9, with 8 nucleotides matching TRBD1. CDR1 is SEHNR and CDR2 is FQNEAQ in the germline V gene (reference sequence). V was clipped by 5 bases and J by 2 bases; unmatched bases: 5. This CDR3 spans 15 amino acids. CDR3 bases read: TGTGCCAGCAGCGGACAGGACAGGGCCTACAATGAG. Its translation: CASSGQDRAYNE. The CDR3 as a whole reads CASSGQDRAYNEQFF.

In its sample, this clone was seen many times. The CDR3 end is not reached by the read, which stops 3 residues before it; the germline J gene fills it in. This sequence joins TRBV19 and TRBJ2-5; possible D gene TRBD1, 6 bases. Germline V CDR1 and CDR2: LNHDA, SQIVND (reference sequence). Trimming pared 2 bases from V and 5 bases from J, leaving 15 bases between. The CDR3 is 15 amino acids. CDR3 in amino acids: CASSIRGTRGETQYF. The sequenced CDR3 bases are TGTGCCAGTAGTATAAGGGGGACCCGAGGGGAGACC.

This clone was seen repeatedly, ten times or more. The read stops 3 residues short of the end of the CDR3; the missing end is completed from the germline J gene. The chain has TRBV4-1 and TRBJ2-6, with 7 positions matching TRBD1. This CDR3 contains 17 residues. V lost 2 bases and J lost 0; bases outside the gene matches: 4. CDR1 and CDR2 from the germline V gene are MGHRA and YSYEKL. CDR3 loop: CASSQRDSRSGANVLTF. The CDR3 bases that were read are TGCGCCAGCAGCCAAAGGGACAGCCGCTCTGGGGCCAACGTC.

This clone was found a few times. Coverage ceases 3 residues before the CDR3 finishes, and the germline J gene fills in the end. The chain uses TRBV7-6 and TRBJ2-1, with 8 bases aligning to TRBD2. The CDR3 runs 14 residues. Germline CDR1 SGHVS, CDR2 FNYEAQ. Trimming cost V 5 bases and J 6 bases; bases outside gene matches: 6. This chain's CDR3 is CASSALAGTNEQFF. The DNA read from the CDR3 is TGTGCCAGCAGCGCCCTAGCGGGTACCAATGAG.

This clone appeared many times. The read ends 3 residues shy of where the CDR3 ends; the end is completed using the germline J gene. The chain joins TRBV7-8 to TRBJ2-1; D is possibly TRBD2 (7 bases). V lost 1 base and J 0 bases, leaving 13 bases between the germline ends. Germline V gene sequence: CDR1 SGHVS, CDR2 FQNEAQ. The length of the CDR3 is 17 residues. The CDR3 DNA, read in part, is TGTGCCAGCAGCTTAGAGAATGGGGGGGCCTCCTACAATGAG. Its protein product is CASSLENGGASYNE. The full CDR3 protein is CASSLENGGASYNEQFF. Combining the CDR3 with reference TRBV7-8 and TRBJ2-1 gives the whole variable domain GAGVSQSPRYKVAKRGQDVALRCDPISGHVSLFWYQQALGQGPEFLTYFQNEAQLDKSGLPSDRFFAERPEGSVSTLKIQRTQQEDSAVYLCASSLENGGASYNEQFFGPGTRLTVL.

This clone came up many times. Coverage ceases 3 residues before the CDR3 finishes, and the germline J gene fills in the end. This chain uses TRBV4-1 with TRBJ2-3; 13 bases are a match to TRBD2. Germline V gene sequence: CDR1 MGHRA, CDR2 YSYEKL. V shed 0 bases, J shed 8 bases, and the junction held 8 bases outside the gene matches. The CDR3 runs to 17 residues. Partial CDR3 DNA: TGCGCCAGCAGCCAAGAGAAAATTGGACTAGCGGGGGCTACG. Translating gives CASSQEKIGLAGAT. The entire CDR3 protein reads CASSQEKIGLAGATQYF.

Of note for this clone: The missing CDR3 end, 3 residues past where the read stops, is filled in from the germline J gene. The chain links TRBV7-9 to TRBJ2-5, with 13 bases lining up with TRBD2. Germline V gives CDR1 SEHNR, CDR2 FQNEAQ (reference sequence). J lost 4 bases, V lost 4 bases, and 3 bases had no gene match. CDR3 length: 15 amino acids. The sequenced CDR3 bases are TGTGCCAGCAGCTCCGGACTAGCGGGGGTAGAGACC. Translating it yields CASSSGLAGVET. The complete CDR3 reads CASSSGLAGVETQYF.

This clone was detected many times. The read terminates 3 residues before the CDR3 end, so the remaining end is supplied by the germline J gene. V is TRBV12-3 or TRBV12-4 and J is TRBJ2-2, with 7 bases lining up with TRBD1. The ends lost 5 bases at V and 4 bases at J; junction bases unmatched: 16. There are 18 residues in the CDR3. The CDR3 protein is CASSPNGQVNGATGELFF. The sequenced part of the CDR3 DNA is TGTGCCAGCAGTCCCAATGGACAGGTTAACGGGGCCACCGGGGAG.

This clone occurred a few times. Read sequence stops 3 residues before the CDR3 end, and the germline J gene provides the missing end. The rearrangement joins TRBV7-2 to TRBJ1-5; D might be TRBD1 (5 bases). The length of the CDR3 is 15 residues. Trimming took off 5 bases at V and 7 bases at J, with 18 bases between the two ends. The germline V gene has CDR1 SGHTA and CDR2 FQGNSA. CDR3 amino acids: CASSTEGLGGQPQHF. The sequenced part of the CDR3 DNA is TGTGCCAGCAGCACAGAGGGGTTGGGGGGGCAGCCC.

This clone was counted ten times or more. The sequence runs out 3 residues before the end of the CDR3; the remainder is reconstructed from the germline J gene. V gene TRBV20-1 combines with J gene TRBJ2-2, with a weak D call TRBD1 (6 bases). The germline gives CDR1 DFQATT, CDR2 SNEGSKA (reference sequence). The CDR3 extends over 14 amino acids. Trimming removed 2 bases at V and 2 bases at J, with 9 bases between. The CDR3 bases that were read are TGCAGTGCTAGATCCAGGGGTAACACCGGGGAG. Translated, it gives CSARSRGNTGE. In full, the CDR3 is CSARSRGNTGELFF.

This clone has at least ten counts. The read gets to within 3 residues of the CDR3 end, and the germline J gene fills in the rest. V usage is TRBV5-1 and J usage is TRBJ2-1, with 10 bases lining up with TRBD2. The ends lost 5 bases at V and 1 base at J; junction bases unmatched: 3. The CDR3 spans 15 residues. Per the germline V gene, CDR1 is SGHRS and CDR2 is YFSETQ. CDR3 DNA, as far as it was read: TGCGCCAGCAGTCCAGCGGGGGGGTCCTACAATGAG. It codes for CASSPAGGSYNE. The full CDR3 is CASSPAGGSYNEQFF.

The table lists this clone with many counts. Coverage ceases 3 residues before the CDR3 finishes, and the germline J gene fills in the end. The chain uses TRBV5-6 and TRBJ2-7; the D gene is possibly TRBD2 (7 bases). Germline CDR1 reads SGHDT; CDR2 reads YYEEEE. This CDR3 spans 13 amino acids. Between the trimmed V and J ends, which lost 4 bases and 5 bases, there was a span of 13 bases. Partial CDR3 DNA: TGTGCCAGCAGCGAGGGGGGGAACGACGAG. Protein product: CASSEGGNDE. The full CDR3 reads CASSEGGNDEQYF.

This clone was counted many times. Sequencing ends 3 residues short of the CDR3 end; the germline J gene provides the rest. This chain links TRBV30 with TRBJ2-1; D possibly corresponds to TRBD2 (6 bases). The V and J ends lost 0 bases and 8 bases respectively, with 26 bases between them. The CDR3 spans 18 residues. CDR1 and CDR2 (germline): GTSNPN, SVGIG (reference sequence). The sequenced CDR3 bases are TGTGCCTGGAGTGTACTTATATTAGGCGGGGTAGGGCTGGATGAG. Protein product: CAWSVLILGGVGLDE. The full-length CDR3 reads as CAWSVLILGGVGLDEQFF.

The table lists this clone with many counts. The missing CDR3 end, 3 residues past where the read stops, is filled in from the germline J gene. The chain links TRBV6-2 or TRBV6-3 to TRBJ2-7; D possibly corresponds to TRBD1 (5 bases). The CDR3 length is 14 residues. Germline-derived CDR1 and CDR2 are MNHEY and SVGEGT. The V gene lost 7 bases and the J gene lost 1 base, with 14 bases spanning the gap. The DNA read from the CDR3 is TGTGCCAGCAATAGGGGCCTACGTTCCTACGAG. Residues: CASNRGLRSYE. The complete CDR3 sequence is CASNRGLRSYEQYF.

This clone has at least ten counts. From the germline J gene comes the end of the CDR3, since the read stops 3 residues before it. This chain uses TRBV5-4 with TRBJ2-5; 9 bases are a match to TRBD2. In germline, CDR1 is SGHNT, CDR2 YYREEE (reference sequence). The J segment lost 3 bases and the V segment lost 1 base, leaving 4 bases of the junction unmatched. The CDR3 spans 15 residues. CDR3 DNA (partial): TGTGCCAGCAGCTTGTCTAGCGGGATTGAAGAGACC. The encoded protein is CASSLSSGIEET. The entire CDR3 protein reads CASSLSSGIEETQYF.

This clone occurred many times. The CDR3 is cut off 3 residues early in the read; its end comes from the germline J gene. The chain recombines TRBV19 with TRBJ2-1; 12 bases line up with TRBD2. Germline V gives CDR1 LNHDA, CDR2 SQIVND (reference sequence). The CDR3 totals 16 residues. V lost 1 base to trimming and J lost 7 bases; unmatched junction nucleotides: 5. Incomplete CDR3 DNA: TGTGCCAGTAGTATAGTCTCTAGCGGGGGGGCGAATGAG. It specifies CASSIVSSGGANE. The CDR3 in its entirety is CASSIVSSGGANEQFF.

In its sample, this clone was seen a few times. Read sequence stops 3 residues before the CDR3 end, and the germline J gene provides the missing end. The V and J genes are TRBV19 and TRBJ2-4; the match to TRBD1 covers 9 bases. Germline assignment: CDR1 LNHDA and CDR2 SQIVND (reference sequence). This CDR3 is 14 amino acids long. The CDR3 is CASNDRGANYGQYF. The part of the CDR3 DNA that was read is TGTGCCAGTAATGACAGGGGGGCTAACTATGGT.